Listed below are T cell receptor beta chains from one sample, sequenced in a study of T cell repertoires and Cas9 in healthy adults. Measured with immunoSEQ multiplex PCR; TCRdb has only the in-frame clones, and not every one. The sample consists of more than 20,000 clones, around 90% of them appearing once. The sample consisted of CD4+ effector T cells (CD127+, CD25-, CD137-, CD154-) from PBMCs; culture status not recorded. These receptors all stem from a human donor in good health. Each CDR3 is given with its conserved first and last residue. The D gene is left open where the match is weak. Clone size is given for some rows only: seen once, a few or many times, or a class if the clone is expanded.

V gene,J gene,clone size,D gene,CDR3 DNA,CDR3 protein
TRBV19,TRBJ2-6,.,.,TGTGCCAGTAGTATTAAGGACTCTGGGGCCAACGTCCTGACTTTC,CASSIKDSGANVLTF
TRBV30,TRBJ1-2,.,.,TGTGCCTGGAGGCAGAAGTCGGGGACCGGGGGCTACACCTTC,CAWRQKSGTGGYTF
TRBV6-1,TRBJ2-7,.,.,TGTGCCAGCAGTGAAGCAAGATACTACGAGCAGTACTTC,CASSEARYYEQYF
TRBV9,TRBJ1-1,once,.,TGTGCCAGCAGCGAGCTGACGGGGGAGAACACTGAAGCTTTCTTT,CASSELTGENTEAFF
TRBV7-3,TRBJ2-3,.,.,TGTGCCAGCAGCTTAGAGCTATTCTCAGATACGCAGTATTTT,CASSLELFSDTQYF
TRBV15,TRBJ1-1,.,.,TGTGCCACCAGCAGAGGGGGAATCTTTGGGGGAATGAGCACTGAAGCTTTCTTT,CATSRGGIFGGMSTEAFF
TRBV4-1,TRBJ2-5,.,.,TGCGCCAGCAGCCAAGTGAATTGGCTACAAGAGACCCAGTACTTC,CASSQVNWLQETQYF
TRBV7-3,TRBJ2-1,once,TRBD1,TGTGCCAGCAGCTTAACCCCGACAGGGTTCGATGAGCAGTTCTTC,CASSLTPTGFDEQFF
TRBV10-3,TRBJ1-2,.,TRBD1,TGTGCCATCAGTGTTTTACAGGGGATGGGAGATGGCTACACCTTC,CAISVLQGMGDGYTF
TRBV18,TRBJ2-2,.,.,TGTGCCAGCTCACCACCCGTCGGGGGGAACACCGGGGAGCTGTTTTTT,CASSPPVGGNTGELFF
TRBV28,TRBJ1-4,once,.,TGTGCCAGCAGACCGGCCGGGGGCCAAGCTAATGAAAAACTGTTTTTT,CASRPAGGQANEKLFF
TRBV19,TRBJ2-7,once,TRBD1,TGTGCCAGTAGTACAGACACAGCCAGGGGGGAGCAGTACTTC,CASSTDTARGEQYF
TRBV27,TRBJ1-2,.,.,TGTGCCAGCAGTTTAAGTCTGGGGGTGGGTGGCTACACCTTC,CASSLSLGVGGYTF
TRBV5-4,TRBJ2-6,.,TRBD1,TGTGCCAGCAGCCCCGAACAGGGGGCTGGGGCCAACGTCCTGACTTTC,CASSPEQGAGANVLTF
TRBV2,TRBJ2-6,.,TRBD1,TGTGCCAGCATGAACCGGGACAGGGGTTCCGCTGGGGCCAACGTCCTGACTTTC,CASMNRDRGSAGANVLTF
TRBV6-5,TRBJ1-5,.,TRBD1,TGTGCCAGCAGCCGACAGGGGACGGGGCAGCCCCAGCATTTT,CASSRQGTGQPQHF
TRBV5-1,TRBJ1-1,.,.,TGCGCCAGCAGCTGGACGGCGAACACTGAAGCTTTCTTT,CASSWTANTEAFF
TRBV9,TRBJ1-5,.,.,TGTGCCAGCAGCGTAGCTTTAGGGGTCCCTCCAACGAAAGGAAGCAATCAGCCCCAGCATTTT,CASSVALGVPPTKGSNQPQHF
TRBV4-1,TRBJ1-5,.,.,TGCGCCAGCAGTATCTCCCCTCTTCGGGACGGTAGCAATCAGCCCCAGCATTTT,CASSISPLRDGSNQPQHF
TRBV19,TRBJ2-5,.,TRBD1,TGTGCCAGTAGTTGGGGACAGGGGCCGGAGACCCAGTACTTC,CASSWGQGPETQYF
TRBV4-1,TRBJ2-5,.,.,TGCGCCAGCAGCCAAGAGAGGCGGGAGACCCAGTACTTC,CASSQERRETQYF
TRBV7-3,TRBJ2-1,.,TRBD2,TGTGCCAGCAGCCCCCCCTCCGAGCGGGAGAAATACAATGAGCAGTTCTTC,CASSPPSEREKYNEQFF
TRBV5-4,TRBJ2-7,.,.,TGTGCCAGCAGCCTCGATTACGAGCAGTACTTC,CASSLDYEQYF
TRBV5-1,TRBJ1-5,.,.,TGCGCCAGCAGCTTGGCCGGGACGGGGAATCAGCCCCAGCATTTT,CASSLAGTGNQPQHF
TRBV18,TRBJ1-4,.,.,TGTGCCAGCTCAGCCGGGACCCCTCCTTCGGGGGAAAAACTGTTTTTT,CASSAGTPPSGEKLFF
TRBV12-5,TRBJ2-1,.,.,TGTGCTAGTGGTTTGGTACAGAGTAATGAGCAGTTCTTC,CASGLVQSNEQFF
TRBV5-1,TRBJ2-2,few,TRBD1,TGCGCCAGCAGCTTGAACCAGGGGGCTGGCACCGGGGAGCTGTTTTTT,CASSLNQGAGTGELFF
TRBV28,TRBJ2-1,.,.,TGTGCCAGCACTATTCCGCATTTGGTTAAGCAGTTCTTC,CASTIPHLVKQFF
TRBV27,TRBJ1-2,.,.,TGTGCCAGCAGTCAAGAGGGCAGGGTTTCATATGGCTACACCTTC,CASSQEGRVSYGYTF
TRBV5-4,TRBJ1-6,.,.,TGTGCCAGCAGCTTGATTAATTCACCCCTCCACTTT,CASSLINSPLHF
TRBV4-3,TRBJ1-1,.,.,TGCGCCAGCAGCCAAGGTTGGAATCCGGGTAAGAACACTGAAGCTTTCTTT,CASSQGWNPGKNTEAFF
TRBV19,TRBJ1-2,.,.,TGTGCCAGTAGTACCATGAAGGGCGGATACTCGAACTATGGCTACACCTTC,CASSTMKGGYSNYGYTF
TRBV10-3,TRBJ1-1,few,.,TGTGCCATCAGTGAGGAGACATACACTGAAGCTTTCTTT,CAISEETYTEAFF
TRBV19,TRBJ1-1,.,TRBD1,TGTGCCAGTAGTATGTGGACAGGGCGGATGGACACTGAAGCTTTCTTT,CASSMWTGRMDTEAFF
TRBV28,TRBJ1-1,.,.,TGTGCCAGCAGTTCGGGACGGCCGGGGACTGAAGCTTTCTTT,CASSSGRPGTEAFF
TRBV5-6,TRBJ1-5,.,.,TGTGCCAGCAGTCCAGGGTACTCTCAGCCCCAGCATTTT,CASSPGYSQPQHF
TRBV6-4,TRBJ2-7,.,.,TGTGCCAGCGGATTGGGGAGGTGGCAACCCAAATCCTACGAGCAGTACTTC,CASGLGRWQPKSYEQYF
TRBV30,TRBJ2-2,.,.,TGTGCCTGGAGGAACCGTAACACCGGGGAGCTGTTTTTT,CAWRNRNTGELFF
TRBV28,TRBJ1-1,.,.,TGTGCCAGCAGTTACCCGGGGGGGGGAAGGACTGAAGCTTTCTTT,CASSYPGGGRTEAFF
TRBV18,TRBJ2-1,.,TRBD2,TGTGCCAGCTCACCCGCATTCCTGAGGACTAGCGGGGGACGCGGGAATGAGCAGTTCTTC,CASSPAFLRTSGGRGNEQFF
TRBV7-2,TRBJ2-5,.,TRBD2,TGTGCCAGCAGCCTAGCGGGAGGCCCTATCGAGACCCAGTACTTC,CASSLAGGPIETQYF
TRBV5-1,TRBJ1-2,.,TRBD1,TGCGCCAGCAGCACTCAGGACAGGGCCCCCTATGGCTACACCTTC,CASSTQDRAPYGYTF
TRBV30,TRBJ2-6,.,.,TGTGCCTGGAGTCCACGACGACAAACTGGGGCCAACGTCCTGACTTTC,CAWSPRRQTGANVLTF
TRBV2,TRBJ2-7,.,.,TGTGCCAGCAGACAACAGGACCGATACGAGCAGTACTTC,CASRQQDRYEQYF
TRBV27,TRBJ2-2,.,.,TGTGCCAGCAGGACACAGGGTCTTTATTATACCGGGGAGCTGTTTTTT,CASRTQGLYYTGELFF
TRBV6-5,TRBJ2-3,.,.,TGTGCCAGCAGCACTTGGCAGCGGGATACGCAGTATTTT,CASSTWQRDTQYF
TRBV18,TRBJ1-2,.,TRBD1,TGTGCCAGCGCTATTACAGGGGGATACACAACCACTAACTATGGCTACACCTTC,CASAITGGYTTTNYGYTF
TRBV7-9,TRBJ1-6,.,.,TGTGCCAGCAGCTTAGAGTCCTATAATTCACCCCTCCACTTT,CASSLESYNSPLHF
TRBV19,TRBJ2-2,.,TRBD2,TGTGCCAGTAGTATCCGAGGCGGGAGCGGGACCGGGGAGCTGTTTTTT,CASSIRGGSGTGELFF
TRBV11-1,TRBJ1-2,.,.,TGTGCCAGCGGGGACACCAGCTTCTATGGCTACACCTTC,CASGDTSFYGYTF
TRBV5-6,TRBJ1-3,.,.,TGTGCCAGCAGCAAGTTTAGGTCTGGATCTGGAAACACCATATATTTT,CASSKFRSGSGNTIYF
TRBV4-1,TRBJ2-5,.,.,TGCGCCAGCAGCCAAGGAGCAGCTCGCAGTAGCCAAGAGACCCAGTACTTC,CASSQGAARSSQETQYF
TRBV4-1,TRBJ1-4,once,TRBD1,TGCGCCAGCAGCTATCTTCCGGGACAGGAGTTTTCAAAGGTGTTTTTT,CASSYLPGQEFSKVFF
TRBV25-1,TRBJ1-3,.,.,TGTGCCAGCAGTAGGGGACAACTCTCTGGAAACACCATATATTTT,CASSRGQLSGNTIYF